This is a list of T cell receptor beta chains from one sample in a study of radiation and T cells in renal cell carcinoma. Some clones are missing from TCRdb's copy, which holds only in-frame ones; the method was immunoSEQ multiplex PCR. The data contain 100,000 to 150,000 clones, roughly four fifths of them singletons. The starting material was blood, obtained from a patient whose treatment included radiotherapy and nephrectomy. The receptors stem from a man aged 45-65 years with renal cell carcinoma. Each CDR3 is given with its conserved first and last residue. D genes are given only for firm matches. Not all rows give a size; the values are once, few, many and, for expanded clones, a class.

v_gene	abundance	j_gene	d_gene	CDR3aa	CDR3nt
TRBV18	-	TRBJ1-5	-	CASSPRRFSNQPQHF	TGTGCCAGCTCCCCAAGACGGTTTTCCAATCAGCCCCAGCATTTT
TRBV28	once	TRBJ2-1	-	CASRRPGSSSYNEQFF	TGTGCCAGCAGGCGACCCGGGAGTAGCTCCTACAATGAGCAGTTCTTC
TRBV5-4	few	TRBJ2-2	-	CASSLDAGMSVGELFF	TGTGCCAGCAGCTTGGACGCGGGGATGTCGGTCGGGGAGCTGTTTTTT
TRBV30	-	TRBJ1-2	-	CAWSVGYGYTF	TGTGCCTGGAGTGTAGGCTATGGCTACACCTTC
TRBV2	few	TRBJ1-5	-	CASSEPLGEGQPQHF	TGTGCCAGCAGTGAACCGCTGGGGGAAGGTCAGCCCCAGCATTTT
TRBV15	few	TRBJ2-7	TRBD2	CATRLAGDEQYF	TGTGCCACCAGGCTGGCGGGGGACGAGCAGTACTTC
TRBV10-2	-	TRBJ1-1	TRBD1	CASSLGGSGTNTEAFF	TGCGCCAGCAGCCTAGGGGGCAGTGGTACTAACACTGAAGCTTTCTTT
TRBV5-1	-	TRBJ2-7	-	CASSLQAQAYYEQYF	TGCGCCAGCAGTTTACAGGCTCAGGCGTACTACGAGCAGTACTTC
TRBV7-2	-	TRBJ2-1	-	CASSLEASAYNEQFF	TGTGCCAGCAGCTTAGAGGCTAGCGCCTACAATGAGCAGTTCTTC
TRBV4-2	once	TRBJ1-2	TRBD1	CASSLVGTGSSGYTF	TGTGCCAGCAGCCTGGTGGGGACAGGGTCGTCCGGCTACACCTTC
TRBV5-8	-	TRBJ2-5	TRBD1	CASSWGTGQKETQYF	TGTGCCAGCAGCTGGGGGACAGGGCAAAAAGAGACCCAGTACTTC
TRBV27	-	TRBJ2-7	TRBD1	CASRGTVGLYAYEQYF	TGTGCCAGCAGGGGGACAGTTGGATTATACGCCTACGAGCAGTACTTC
TRBV6-5	few	TRBJ2-7	-	CASSYSTGGPEQYF	TGTGCCAGCAGTTACTCTACCGGAGGGCCCGAGCAGTACTTC
TRBV2	-	TRBJ2-2	-	CASFSRSGDTGELFF	TGTGCCAGTTTTTCTCGGTCGGGGGACACCGGGGAGCTGTTTTTT
TRBV7-2	-	TRBJ2-7	TRBD2	CASSPSTSGGLYEQYF	TGTGCCAGCAGCCCGTCGACTAGCGGGGGCCTCTACGAGCAGTACTTC
TRBV21-1	-	TRBJ1-5	-	CASSKVPTGGGNQPQHF	TGTGCCAGCAGCAAAGTTCCGACAGGCGGAGGCAATCAGCCCCAGCATTTT
TRBV19	-	TRBJ1-6	TRBD1	CASSSRTGGSSPLHF	TGTGCCAGTAGTAGCCGGACAGGGGGGAGTTCACCCCTCCACTTT
TRBV15	-	TRBJ1-5	-	CATSRRQDLAYSNQPQHF	TGTGCCACCAGCAGAAGACAGGACCTAGCGTATAGCAATCAGCCCCAGCATTTT
TRBV30	-	TRBJ1-3	-	CAWTQISGNTIYF	TGTGCCTGGACACAGATCTCTGGAAACACCATATATTTT
TRBV2	-	TRBJ1-1	TRBD1	CASSRTGVRTEAFF	TGTGCCAGCAGCCGAACAGGGGTACGAACTGAAGCTTTCTTT